The sequence of this T cell receptor beta chain was determined in a study of T cell repertoires in cytomegalovirus infection. Overall study context: The authors used CMV epitopes that were HLA-C-restricted (recently identified) and HLA-B-restricted (well studied). CMV infection plus the matching HLA type was flagged by public TCR beta signatures.

Findings and limits, study-wide: What dominated the ex vivo response were HLA-C-restricted CMV-specific TCR beta clonotypes. Summed public TCR beta family frequency identified CMV carriers bearing the relevant HLA.

Regarding this clonotype: Its antigen is currently unknown.

TCRdb passed the reads through MiXCR, listing each CDR3 protein once. This repertoire shows approximately 990,000 distinct CDR3 sequences, roughly a third found once; its top ten account for 13%. Deletions cut 6 bases from V and 2 bases from J, with 14 bases between. This CDR3 contains 15 residues. The germline V gene encodes CDR1 SNHLY and CDR2 FYNNEI. Sequenced material: cultured CD8+ T cells from PBMCs, taken from culture after CMV antigen stimulation. V and J are TRBV2 and TRBJ2-1; D call uncertain. This receptor was identified in a human donor in good health (CMV status not recorded). Some clones in this sample may be carry-over from other donors' samples. The CDR3 DNA is TGTGCCAGCAGGCGAACAATCCCTCCCTACAATGAGCAGTTCTTC. Translation: CASRRTIPPYNEQFF.